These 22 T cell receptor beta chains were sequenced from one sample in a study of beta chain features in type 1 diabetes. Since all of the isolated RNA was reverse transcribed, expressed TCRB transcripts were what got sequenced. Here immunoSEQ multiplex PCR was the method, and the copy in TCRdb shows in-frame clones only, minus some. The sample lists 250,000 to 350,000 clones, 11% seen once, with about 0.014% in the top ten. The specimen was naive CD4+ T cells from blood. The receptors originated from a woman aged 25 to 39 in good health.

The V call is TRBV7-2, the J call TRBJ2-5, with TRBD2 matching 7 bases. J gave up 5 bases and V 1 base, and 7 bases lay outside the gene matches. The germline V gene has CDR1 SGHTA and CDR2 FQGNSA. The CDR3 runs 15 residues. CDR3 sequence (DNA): TGTGCCAGCAGCTTAGTCGGGGGAGGGTGGGAGACCCAGTACTTC. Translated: CASSLVGGGWETQYF.

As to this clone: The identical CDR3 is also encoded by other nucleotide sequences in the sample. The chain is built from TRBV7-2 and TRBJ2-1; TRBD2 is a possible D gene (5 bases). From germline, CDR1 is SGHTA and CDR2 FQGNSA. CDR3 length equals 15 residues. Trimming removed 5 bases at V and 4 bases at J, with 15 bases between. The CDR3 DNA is TGTGCCAGCAGCCTTCTCGCGGGTGGTTACAATGAGCAGTTCTTC. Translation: CASSLLAGGYNEQFF.

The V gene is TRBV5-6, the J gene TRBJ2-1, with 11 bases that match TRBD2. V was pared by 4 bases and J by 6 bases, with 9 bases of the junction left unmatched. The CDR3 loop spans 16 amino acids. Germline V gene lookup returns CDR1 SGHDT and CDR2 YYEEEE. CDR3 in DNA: TGTGCCAGCAGCCAGAAGGGACTAGCGGCCGGCAATGAGCAGTTCTTC. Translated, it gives CASSQKGLAAGNEQFF.

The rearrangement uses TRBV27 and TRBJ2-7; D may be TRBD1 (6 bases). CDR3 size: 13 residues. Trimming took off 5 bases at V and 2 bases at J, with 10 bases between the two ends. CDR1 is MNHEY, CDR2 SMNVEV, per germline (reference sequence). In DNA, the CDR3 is TGTGCCAGCAGTCAGACAGGCCCCTACGAGCAGTACTTC. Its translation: CASSQTGPYEQYF.

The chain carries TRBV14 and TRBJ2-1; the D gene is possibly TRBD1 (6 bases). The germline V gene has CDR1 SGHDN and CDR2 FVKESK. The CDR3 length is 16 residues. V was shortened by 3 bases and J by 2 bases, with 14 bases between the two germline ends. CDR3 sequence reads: CASSHLQGGPYNEQFF. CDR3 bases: TGTGCCAGCAGCCATCTACAGGGCGGACCCTACAATGAGCAGTTCTTC.

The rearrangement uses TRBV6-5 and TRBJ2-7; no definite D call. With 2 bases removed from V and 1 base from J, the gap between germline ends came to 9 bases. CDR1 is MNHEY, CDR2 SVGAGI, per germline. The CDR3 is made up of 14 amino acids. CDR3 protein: CASSYTSTSYEQYF. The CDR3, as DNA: TGTGCCAGCAGTTACACCTCGACTTCCTACGAGCAGTACTTC.

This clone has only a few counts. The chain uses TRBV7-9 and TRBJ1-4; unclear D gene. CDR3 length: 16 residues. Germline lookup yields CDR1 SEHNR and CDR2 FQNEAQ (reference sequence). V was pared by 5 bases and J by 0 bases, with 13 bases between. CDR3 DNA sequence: TGTGCCAGCAGCCCTACTGAGCCTGCAACTAATGAAAAACTGTTTTTT. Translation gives CASSPTEPATNEKLFF.

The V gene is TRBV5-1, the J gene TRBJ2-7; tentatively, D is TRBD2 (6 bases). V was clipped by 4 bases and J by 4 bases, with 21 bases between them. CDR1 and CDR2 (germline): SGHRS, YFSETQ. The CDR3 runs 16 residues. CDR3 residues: CASSDGGGRDHYEQYF. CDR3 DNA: TGCGCCAGCAGCGATGGAGGTGGGCGGGACCATTACGAGCAGTACTTC. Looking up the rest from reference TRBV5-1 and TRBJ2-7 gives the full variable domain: KAGVTQTPRYLIKTRGQQVTLSCSPISGHRSVSWYQQTPGQGLQFLFEYFSETQRNKGNFPGRFSGRQFSNSRSEMNVSTLELGDSALYLCASSDGGGRDHYEQYFGPGTRLTVT.

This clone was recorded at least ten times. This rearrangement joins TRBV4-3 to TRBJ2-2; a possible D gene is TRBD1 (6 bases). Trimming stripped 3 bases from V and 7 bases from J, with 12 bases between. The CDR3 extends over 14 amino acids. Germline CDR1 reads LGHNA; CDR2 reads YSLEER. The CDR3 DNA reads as TGCGCCAGCAGCCAGAGGACAGAGAACGGGGAGCTGTTTTTT. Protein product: CASSQRTENGELFF.

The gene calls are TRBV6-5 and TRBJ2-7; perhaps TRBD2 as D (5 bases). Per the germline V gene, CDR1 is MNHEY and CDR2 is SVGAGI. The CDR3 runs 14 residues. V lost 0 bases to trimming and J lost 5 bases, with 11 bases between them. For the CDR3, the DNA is TGTGCCAGCAGTTACTCGACCCGGGAAAACGAGCAGTACTTC. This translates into CASSYSTRENEQYF.

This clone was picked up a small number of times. The CDR3 sequence is CASSRELNYEQYF. The CDR3 DNA reads as TGCGCCAGCAGCCGAGAACTAAACTACGAGCAGTACTTC. V and J are TRBV4-3 and TRBJ2-7; D gene unclear. Germline lookup yields CDR1 LGHNA and CDR2 YSLEER. Trimming removed 4 bases at V and 3 bases at J, with 10 bases between. The CDR3 sequence is 13 residues long.

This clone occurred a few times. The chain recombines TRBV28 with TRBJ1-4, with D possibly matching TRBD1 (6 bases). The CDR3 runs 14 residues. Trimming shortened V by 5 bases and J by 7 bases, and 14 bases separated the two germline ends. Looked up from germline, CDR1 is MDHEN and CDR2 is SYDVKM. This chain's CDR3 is CASSLQGKREKLFF. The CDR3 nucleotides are TGTGCCAGCAGTCTACAGGGAAAGCGTGAAAAACTGTTTTTT.

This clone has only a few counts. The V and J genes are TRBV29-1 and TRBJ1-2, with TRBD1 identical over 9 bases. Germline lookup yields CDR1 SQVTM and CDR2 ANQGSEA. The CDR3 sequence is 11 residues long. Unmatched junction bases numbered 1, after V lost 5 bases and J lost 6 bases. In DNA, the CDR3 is TGCAGCGTTTGGACAGGGGATGGCTACACCTTC. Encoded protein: CSVWTGDGYTF.

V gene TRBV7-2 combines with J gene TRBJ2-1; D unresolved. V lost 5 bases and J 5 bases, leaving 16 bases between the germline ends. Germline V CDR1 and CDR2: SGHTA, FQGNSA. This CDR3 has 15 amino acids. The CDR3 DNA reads TGTGCCAGCAGCCTGCTAAGCGTAGGAAACAATGAGCAGTTCTTC. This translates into CASSLLSVGNNEQFF.

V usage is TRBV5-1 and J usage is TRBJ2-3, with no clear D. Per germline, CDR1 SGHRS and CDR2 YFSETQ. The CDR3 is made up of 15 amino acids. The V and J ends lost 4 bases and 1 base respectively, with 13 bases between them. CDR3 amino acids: CASSPSRVGTDTQYF. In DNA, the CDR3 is TGCGCCAGCAGCCCCAGTCGGGTTGGCACAGATACGCAGTATTTT.

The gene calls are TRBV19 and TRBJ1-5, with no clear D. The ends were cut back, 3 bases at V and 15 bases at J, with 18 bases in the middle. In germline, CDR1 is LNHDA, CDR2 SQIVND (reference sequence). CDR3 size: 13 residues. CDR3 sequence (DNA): TGTGCCAGTAGTATCGAGGAGAACCGGCTTCCGCATTTT. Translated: CASSIEENRLPHF.

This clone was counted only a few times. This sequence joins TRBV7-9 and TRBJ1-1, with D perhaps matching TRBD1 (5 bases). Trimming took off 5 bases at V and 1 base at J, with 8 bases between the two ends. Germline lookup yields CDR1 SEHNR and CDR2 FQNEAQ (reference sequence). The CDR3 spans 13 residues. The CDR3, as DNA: TGTGCCAGCAGCACACAGGAGAACACTGAAGCTTTCTTT. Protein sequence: CASSTQENTEAFF.

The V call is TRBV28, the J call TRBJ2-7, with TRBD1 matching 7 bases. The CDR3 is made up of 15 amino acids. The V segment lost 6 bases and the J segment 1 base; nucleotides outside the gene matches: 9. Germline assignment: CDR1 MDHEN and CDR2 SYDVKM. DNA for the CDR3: TGTGCCAGCAGCCGAACAGGGGCGATTTCCTACGAGCAGTACTTC. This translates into CASSRTGAISYEQYF.

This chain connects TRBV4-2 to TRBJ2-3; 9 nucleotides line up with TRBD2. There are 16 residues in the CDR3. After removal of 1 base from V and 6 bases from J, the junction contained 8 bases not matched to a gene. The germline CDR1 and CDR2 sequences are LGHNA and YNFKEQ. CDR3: CASSQASLAGTDTQYF. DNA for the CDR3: TGTGCCAGCAGCCAAGCATCCCTAGCGGGAACGGATACGCAGTATTTT.

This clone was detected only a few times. The CDR3 here is CASLRDRGINQPQHF. CDR3 bases: TGTGCCAGCCTTCGGGACAGGGGGATCAATCAGCCCCAGCATTTT. The rearrangement uses TRBV2 and TRBJ1-5, with TRBD1 matching 11 bases. In germline, CDR1 is SNHLY, CDR2 FYNNEI. J gave up 3 bases and V 8 bases, and 6 bases lay outside the gene matches. This CDR3 has 15 residues.

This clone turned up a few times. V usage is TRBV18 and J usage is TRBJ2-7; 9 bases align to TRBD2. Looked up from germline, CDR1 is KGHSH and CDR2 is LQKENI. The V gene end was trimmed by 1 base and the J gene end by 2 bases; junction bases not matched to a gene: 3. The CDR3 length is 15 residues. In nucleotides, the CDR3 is TGTGCCAGCTCACCACTAGCGGGAGACACCTACGAGCAGTACTTC. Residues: CASSPLAGDTYEQYF.

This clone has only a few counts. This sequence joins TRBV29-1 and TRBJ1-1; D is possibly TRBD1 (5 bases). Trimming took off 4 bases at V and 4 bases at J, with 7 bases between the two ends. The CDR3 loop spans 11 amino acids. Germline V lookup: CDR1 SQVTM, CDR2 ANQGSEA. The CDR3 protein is CSVAGVTEAFF. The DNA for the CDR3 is TGCAGCGTTGCGGGGGTCACTGAAGCTTTCTTT.